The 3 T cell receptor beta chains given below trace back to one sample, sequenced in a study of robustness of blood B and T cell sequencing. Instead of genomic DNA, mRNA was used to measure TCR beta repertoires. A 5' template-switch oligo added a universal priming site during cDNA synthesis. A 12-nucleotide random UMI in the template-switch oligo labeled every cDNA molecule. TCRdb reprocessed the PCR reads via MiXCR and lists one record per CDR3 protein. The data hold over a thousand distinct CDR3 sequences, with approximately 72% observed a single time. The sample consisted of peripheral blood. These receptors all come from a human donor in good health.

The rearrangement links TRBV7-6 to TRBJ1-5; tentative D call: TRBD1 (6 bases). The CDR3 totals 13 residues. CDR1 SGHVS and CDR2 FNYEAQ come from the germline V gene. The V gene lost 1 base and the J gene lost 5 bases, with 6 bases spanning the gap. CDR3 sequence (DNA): TGTGCCAGCAGCTTAGGACAGGATCAGCCCCAGCATTTT. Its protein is CASSLGQDQPQHF. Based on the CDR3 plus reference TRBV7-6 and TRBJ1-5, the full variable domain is GAGVSQSPRYKVTKRGQDVALRCDPISGHVSLYWYRQALGQGPEFLTYFNYEAQQDKSGLPNDRFSAERPEGSISTLTIQRTEQRDSAMYRCASSLGQDQPQHFGDGTRLSIL.

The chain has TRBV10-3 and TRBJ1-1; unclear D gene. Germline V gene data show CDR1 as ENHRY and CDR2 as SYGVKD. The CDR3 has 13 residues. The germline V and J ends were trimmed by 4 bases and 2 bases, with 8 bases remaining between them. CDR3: CAISGVSNTEAFF. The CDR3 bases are TGTGCCATCAGTGGAGTGTCTAACACTGAAGCTTTCTTT.

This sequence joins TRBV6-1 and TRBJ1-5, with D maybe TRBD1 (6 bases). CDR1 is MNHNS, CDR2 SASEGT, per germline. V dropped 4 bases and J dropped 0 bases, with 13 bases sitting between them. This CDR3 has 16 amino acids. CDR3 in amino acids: CASSALGQYSNQPQHF. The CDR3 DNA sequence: TGTGCCAGCAGTGCATTAGGACAGTATAGCAATCAGCCCCAGCATTTT.